The 18 T cell receptor beta chains in this list originate from one sample, sequenced in a study of T cell changes during pregnancy in multiple sclerosis. Produced via immunoSEQ multiplex PCR; TCRdb's table is partial and in-frame only. The top ten clones hold roughly 0.9% of a sample with around 61,000 clones, about nine tenths of them seen once. Sequenced here: peripheral blood, sampled in the first trimester of pregnancy. The receptors come from a female donor in good health, enrolled as a control in a pregnancy study.

The rearrangement uses TRBV9 and TRBJ1-5, with TRBD1 as a possible D gene (5 bases). V shed 0 bases and J shed 3 bases, with 10 bases lying between them. This CDR3 is built from 15 residues. CDR1 and CDR2 from the germline V gene are SGDLS and YYNGEE. The CDR3 protein is CASSVDGGANQPQHF. In nucleotides, the CDR3 is TGTGCCAGCAGCGTAGACGGAGGGGCCAATCAGCCCCAGCATTTT.

The rearrangement joins TRBV6-5 to TRBJ2-7; D not certain. Deletions cut 11 bases from V and 2 bases from J, with 16 bases between. This CDR3 has 13 amino acids. Germline CDR1 is MNHEY and CDR2 is SVGAGI. CDR3 DNA: TGTGCCGCCTCGAACGCGGTAACCTACGAGCAGTACTTC. Protein sequence: CAASNAVTYEQYF.

The V and J genes are TRBV5-4 and TRBJ1-4, with D tentatively TRBD1 (5 bases). Germline V gene lookup returns CDR1 SGHNT and CDR2 YYREEE (reference sequence). V was shortened by 1 base and J by 4 bases, with 8 bases between the two germline ends. This CDR3 comprises 14 residues. As DNA, the CDR3 is TGTGCCAGCAGCTTGTCGGGGGGTAATGAAAAACTGTTTTTT. Translation: CASSLSGGNEKLFF.

The genes are TRBV6-1 and TRBJ2-7; maybe TRBD2 (6 bases). V was pared by 0 bases and J by 8 bases, with 23 bases between. The CDR3 contains 17 residues. CDR1 and CDR2 (germline): MNHNS, SASEGT. CDR3 sequence: CASSEALLGREVGKQYF. The CDR3 bases are TGTGCCAGCAGTGAAGCGCTTCTGGGCAGGGAGGTCGGGAAGCAGTACTTC.

J is TRBJ1-1 and V is TRBV6-4; weak D call: TRBD1 (5 bases). The CDR3 runs to 14 residues. In germline, CDR1 is MRHNA, CDR2 SNTAGT. The V and J ends lost 0 bases and 4 bases respectively, with 9 bases between them. In DNA, the CDR3 is TGTGCCAGCAGTGACTCCGGGGGTAGCACTGAAGCTTTCTTT. Translated: CASSDSGGSTEAFF.

The rearrangement uses TRBV30 and TRBJ2-4; 9 nucleotides agree with TRBD1. The CDR3 spans 15 residues. V was pared by 3 bases and J by 6 bases, with 9 bases of the junction left unmatched. Germline values: CDR1 GTSNPN, CDR2 SVGIG (reference sequence). The CDR3, as DNA: TGTGCCTGGAGCGAAGGGGGACAGGGTTCAAACATTCAGTACTTC. Translation gives CAWSEGGQGSNIQYF.

Comments on this clone: One end of the junction fails to match germline, which may point to a read error. The rearrangement joins TRBV6-6 to TRBJ2-3; D is possibly TRBD1 (7 bases). The V gene's germline CDR1 is MNHNY and CDR2 SVGAGI (reference sequence). The CDR3 runs 14 residues. CDR3 region: CAGGQGGMTDTQCF. CDR3 coding DNA: TGTGCCGGGGGGCAGGGGGGTATGACAGATACGCAGTGTTTT.

The rearrangement uses TRBV25-1 and TRBJ1-4, with D possibly TRBD1 on 6 matching bases. Trimming left V 5 bases short and J 5 bases short, with 12 bases between. Germline lookup yields CDR1 MGHDK and CDR2 SYGVNS. The CDR3 runs 14 residues. CDR3: CASSLGQLNEKLFF. CDR3 sequence (DNA): TGTGCCAGCAGTCTAGGACAGCTAAATGAAAAACTGTTTTTT. The whole variable domain, filled in from reference TRBV25-1 and TRBJ1-4, reads EADIYQTPRYLVIGTGKKITLECSQTMGHDKMYWYQQDPGMELHLIHYSYGVNSTEKGDLSSESTVSRIRTEHFPLTLESARPSHTSQYLCASSLGQLNEKLFFGSGTQLSVL.

This chain connects TRBV7-9 to TRBJ1-2; 7 nucleotides agree with TRBD1. CDR3 length: 16 residues. J was trimmed by 2 bases and V by 3 bases; bases with no gene match: 9. From germline, CDR1 is SEHNR and CDR2 FQNEAQ (reference sequence). The CDR3 here is CASSFPRTGRNYGYTF. In DNA, the CDR3 is TGTGCCAGCAGCTTTCCCCGGACAGGTCGGAACTATGGCTACACCTTC.

The rearrangement uses TRBV6-4 and TRBJ2-3; a possible D gene is TRBD2 (5 bases). Between the trimmed V and J ends, which lost 0 bases and 2 bases, there was a span of 9 bases. Per the germline V gene, CDR1 is MRHNA and CDR2 is SNTAGT. The CDR3 totals 15 residues. CDR3 region: CASSDSPGSTDTQYF. For the CDR3, the DNA is TGTGCCAGCAGTGACTCTCCGGGATCCACAGATACGCAGTATTTT.

The chain uses TRBV13 and TRBJ1-2, with 7 bases aligning to TRBD1. J gave up 6 bases and V 0 bases, and 7 bases lay outside the gene matches. From germline, CDR1 is PRHDT and CDR2 FYEKMQ (reference sequence). CDR3 size: 15 residues. CDR3 DNA: TGTGCCAGCAGCTTAGGCCAGGGGGTGGTAGATGGCTACACCTTC. This encodes CASSLGQGVVDGYTF.

The chain joins TRBV4-2 to TRBJ2-7, with 8 bases that match TRBD2. Germline trimming cut 0 bases from V and 5 bases from J; bases unmatched to any gene: 9. This CDR3 spans 16 amino acids. Germline CDR1 and CDR2: LGHNA and YNFKEQ. The CDR3 is CASSQDPGGLTDEQYF. DNA of the CDR3: TGTGCCAGCAGCCAAGATCCGGGGGGGCTCACCGACGAGCAGTACTTC.

A few counts support this clone. This chain connects TRBV30 to TRBJ1-1; perhaps TRBD1 as D (6 bases). The V end was cut by 7 bases, the J end by 4 bases, with 13 bases between. Germline loops: CDR1 GTSNPN, CDR2 SVGIG (reference sequence). The length of the CDR3 is 12 residues. The CDR3 loop is CASWEGGTEAFF. The CDR3 DNA follows: TGTGCCTCCTGGGAGGGGGGCACTGAAGCTTTCTTT.

V is TRBV19 and J is TRBJ1-3; 7 bases are shared with TRBD1. The CDR3 is made up of 13 amino acids. Trimming removed 4 bases from V and 6 bases from J; junction bases left unmatched: 3. CDR1 and CDR2 from the germline V gene are LNHDA and SQIVND (reference sequence). The DNA of the CDR3 is TGTGCCAGTAGTACGGGACAGTTAAACACCATATATTTT. Residues: CASSTGQLNTIYF.

V and J are TRBV9 and TRBJ1-1; 8 bases match TRBD1. CDR3 length: 13 residues. Germline V CDR1 and CDR2: SGDLS, YYNGEE. V was pared by 4 bases and J by 4 bases, with 3 bases of the junction left unmatched. The CDR3 is CASSSQGATEAFF. As DNA, the CDR3 is TGTGCCAGCAGCTCTCAGGGGGCCACTGAAGCTTTCTTT.

The chain is built from TRBV7-2 and TRBJ2-7; D not certain. Trimming removed 5 bases at V and 0 bases at J, with 14 bases between. The CDR3 is 15 residues long. Germline V gives CDR1 SGHTA, CDR2 FQGNSA. The CDR3 spells CASSDTGFSSYEQYF. The CDR3 DNA sequence: TGTGCCAGCAGCGATACCGGGTTTAGCTCCTACGAGCAGTACTTC.

This clone was found a few times. The chain couples TRBV9 to TRBJ1-1; 9 bases are shared with TRBD1. V lost 3 bases, J lost 0 bases, and 6 bases stayed unmatched. The germline V gene encodes CDR1 SGDLS and CDR2 YYNGEE. This CDR3 spans 16 amino acids. CDR3: CASSDGQGPMNTEAFF. The CDR3 nucleotides read TGTGCCAGCAGCGATGGACAGGGGCCAATGAACACTGAAGCTTTCTTT.

The chain couples TRBV30 to TRBJ1-2; 8 bases align to TRBD1. The germline CDR1 and CDR2 sequences are GTSNPN and SVGIG (reference sequence). The length of the CDR3 is 13 residues. With 3 bases clipped from V and 4 bases from J, the junction kept 4 bases outside the gene matches. CDR3 sequence (DNA): TGTGCCTGGAGGGACAGGGCGAGCTATGGCTACACCTTC. It yields the protein CAWRDRASYGYTF.